This TCR beta chain emerged from a study of blood T cell repertoires in COVID-19. Background on the study: The analysed material was cDNA or gDNA that came from T cells, B-cell-depleted T cells, or PBMCs.

V was trimmed by 1 base and J by 0 bases, leaving 12 bases between them. This CDR3 region has 16 residues. The germline CDR1 and CDR2 sequences are LGHNT and FRNRAP. Those who participated ranged in age from roughly 18 to 89 years and resided in roughly 26 US areas. Exposed volunteers were people who met a COVID-19 case within 2 weeks before study entry. Authors' data handling: Amplifying reference gene primers gave estimates of nucleated cell counts. The data were produced by immunoSEQ multiplex PCR, yet TCRdb's version contains in-frame clones alone and is incomplete. V and J calls and clone size follow that table, whereas D and trimming were derived from the DNA. This table has 200,000 to 250,000 clones, 75% to 90% appearing once.

The chain links TRBV12-5 to TRBJ1-1; D may be TRBD1 (5 bases). The sample was PBMCs or T cells enriched from blood (not recorded which). The TCR was taken from a woman aged 25 to 39 who had been exposed to COVID-19. As DNA, the CDR3 is TGTGCTAGTGGTTTGGACCTACTGGGGCTGAACACTGAAGCTTTCTTT. Protein sequence: CASGLDLLGLNTEAFF.